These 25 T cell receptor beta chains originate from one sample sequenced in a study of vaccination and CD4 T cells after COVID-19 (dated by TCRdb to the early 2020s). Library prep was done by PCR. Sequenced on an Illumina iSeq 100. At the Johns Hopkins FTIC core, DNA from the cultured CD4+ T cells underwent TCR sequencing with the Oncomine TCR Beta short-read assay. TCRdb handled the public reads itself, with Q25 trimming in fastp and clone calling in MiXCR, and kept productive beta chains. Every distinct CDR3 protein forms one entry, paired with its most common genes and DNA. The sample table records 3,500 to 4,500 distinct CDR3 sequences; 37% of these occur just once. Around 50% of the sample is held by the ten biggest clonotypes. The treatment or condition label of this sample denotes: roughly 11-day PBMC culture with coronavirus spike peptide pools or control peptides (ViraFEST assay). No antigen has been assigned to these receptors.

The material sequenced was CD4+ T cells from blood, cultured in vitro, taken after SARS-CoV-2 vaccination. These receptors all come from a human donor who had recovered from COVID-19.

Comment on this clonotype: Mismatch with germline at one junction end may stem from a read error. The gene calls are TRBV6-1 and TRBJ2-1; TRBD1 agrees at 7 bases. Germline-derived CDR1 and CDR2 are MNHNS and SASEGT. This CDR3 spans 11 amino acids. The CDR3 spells CASSERQGRLF. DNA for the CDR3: TGTGCCAGCAGTGAGCGACAGGGCCGGCTCTTC.

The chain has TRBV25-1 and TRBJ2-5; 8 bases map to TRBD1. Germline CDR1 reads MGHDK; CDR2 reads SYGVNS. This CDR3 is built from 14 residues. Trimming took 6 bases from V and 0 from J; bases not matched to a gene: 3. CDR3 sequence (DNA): TGTGCCAGCAGCCGGGACAGGTACCAAGAGACCCAGTACTTC. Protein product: CASSRDRYQETQYF.

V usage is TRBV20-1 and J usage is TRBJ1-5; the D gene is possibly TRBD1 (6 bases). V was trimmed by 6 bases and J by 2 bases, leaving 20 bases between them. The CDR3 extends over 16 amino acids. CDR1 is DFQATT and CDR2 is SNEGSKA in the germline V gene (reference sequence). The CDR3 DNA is TGCAGTGCCCCATCCACTACAGGGTCGGGCAATCAGCCCCAGCATTTT. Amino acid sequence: CSAPSTTGSGNQPQHF.

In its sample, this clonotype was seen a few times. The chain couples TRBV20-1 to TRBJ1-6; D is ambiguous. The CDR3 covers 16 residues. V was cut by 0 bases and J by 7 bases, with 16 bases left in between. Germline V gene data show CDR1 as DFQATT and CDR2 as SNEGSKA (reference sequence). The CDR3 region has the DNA TGCAGTGCTAGAGAACCACCAGGAGTAACGAATTCACCCCTCCACTTT. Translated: CSAREPPGVTNSPLHF.

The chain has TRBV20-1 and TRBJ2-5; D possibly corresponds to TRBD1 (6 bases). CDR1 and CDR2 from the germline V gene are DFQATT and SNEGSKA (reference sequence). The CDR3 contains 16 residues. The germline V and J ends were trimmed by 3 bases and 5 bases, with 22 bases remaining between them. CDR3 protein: CSARYGPGHDLETQYF. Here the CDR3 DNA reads TGCAGTGCTAGGTACGGACCGGGACACGATTTGGAGACCCAGTACTTC.

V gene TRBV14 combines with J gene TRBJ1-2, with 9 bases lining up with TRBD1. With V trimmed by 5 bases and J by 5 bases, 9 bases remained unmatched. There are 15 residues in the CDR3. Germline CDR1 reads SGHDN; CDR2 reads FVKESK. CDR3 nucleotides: TGTGCCAGCAGCACTTTGGACAGGGGTGAATATGGCTACACCTTC. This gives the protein CASSTLDRGEYGYTF.

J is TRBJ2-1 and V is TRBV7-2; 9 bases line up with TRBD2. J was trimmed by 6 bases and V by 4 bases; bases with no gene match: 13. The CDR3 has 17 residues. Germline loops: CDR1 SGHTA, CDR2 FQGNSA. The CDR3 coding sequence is TGTGCCAGCAGCTCAAGCCGGGCGGGGGGGCTGGTCAATGAGCAGTTCTTC. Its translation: CASSSSRAGGLVNEQFF.

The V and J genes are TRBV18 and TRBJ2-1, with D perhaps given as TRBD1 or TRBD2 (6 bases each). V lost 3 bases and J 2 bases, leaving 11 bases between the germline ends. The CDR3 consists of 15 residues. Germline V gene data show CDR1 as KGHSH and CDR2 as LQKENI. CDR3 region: CASSPSGATYNEQFF. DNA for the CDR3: TGTGCCAGCTCACCCTCGGGGGCGACCTACAATGAGCAGTTCTTC.

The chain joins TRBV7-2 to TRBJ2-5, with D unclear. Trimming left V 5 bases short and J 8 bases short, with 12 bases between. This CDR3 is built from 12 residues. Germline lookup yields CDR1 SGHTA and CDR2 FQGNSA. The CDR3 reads CASSDIWVTQYF. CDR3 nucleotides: TGTGCCAGCAGCGACATTTGGGTAACCCAGTACTTC.

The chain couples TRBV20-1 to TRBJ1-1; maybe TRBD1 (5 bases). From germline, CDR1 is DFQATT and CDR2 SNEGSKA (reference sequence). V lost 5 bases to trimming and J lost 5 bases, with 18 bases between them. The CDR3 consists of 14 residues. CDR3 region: CSAPEAGLGTEAFF. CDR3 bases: TGCAGTGCTCCAGAGGCAGGGCTGGGAACTGAAGCTTTCTTT.

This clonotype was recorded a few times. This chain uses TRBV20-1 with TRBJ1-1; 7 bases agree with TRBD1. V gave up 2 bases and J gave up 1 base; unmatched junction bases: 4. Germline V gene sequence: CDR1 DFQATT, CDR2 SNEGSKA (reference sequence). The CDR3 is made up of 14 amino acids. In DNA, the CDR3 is TGCAGTGCTAGAATCTCAGGGGGGAACACTGAAGCTTTCTTT. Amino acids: CSARISGGNTEAFF.

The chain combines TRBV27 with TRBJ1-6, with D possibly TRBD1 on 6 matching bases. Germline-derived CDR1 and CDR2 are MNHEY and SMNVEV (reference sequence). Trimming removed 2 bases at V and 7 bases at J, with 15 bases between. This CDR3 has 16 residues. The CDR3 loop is CASSLQAGVQNSPLHF. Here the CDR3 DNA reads TGTGCCAGCAGTTTACAGGCAGGGGTCCAAAATTCACCCCTCCACTTT.

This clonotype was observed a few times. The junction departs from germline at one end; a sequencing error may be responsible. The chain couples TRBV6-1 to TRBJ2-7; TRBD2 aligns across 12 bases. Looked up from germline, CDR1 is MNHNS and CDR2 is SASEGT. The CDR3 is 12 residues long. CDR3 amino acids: CASSDGLAGLLF. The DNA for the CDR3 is TGTGCCAGCAGTGATGGACTAGCGGGACTACTATTC.

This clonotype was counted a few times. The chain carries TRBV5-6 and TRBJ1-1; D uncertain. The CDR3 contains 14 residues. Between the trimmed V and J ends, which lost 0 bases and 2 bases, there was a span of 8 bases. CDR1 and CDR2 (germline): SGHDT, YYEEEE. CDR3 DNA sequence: TGTGCCAGCAGCTTGGATTGGGGAAACACTGAAGCTTTCTTT. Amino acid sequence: CASSLDWGNTEAFF.

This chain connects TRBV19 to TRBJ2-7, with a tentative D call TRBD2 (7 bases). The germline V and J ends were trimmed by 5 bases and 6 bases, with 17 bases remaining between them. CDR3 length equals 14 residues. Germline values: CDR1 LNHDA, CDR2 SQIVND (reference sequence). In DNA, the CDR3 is TGTGCCAGTAGTCAAGGGGCGGGGGCGGCCGAGCAGTACTTC. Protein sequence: CASSQGAGAAEQYF. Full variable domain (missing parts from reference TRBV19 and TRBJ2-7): DGGITQSPKYLFRKEGQNVTLSCEQNLNHDAMYWYRQDPGQGLRLIYYSQIVNDFQKGDIAEGYSVSREKKESFPLTVTSAQKNPTAFYLCASSQGAGAAEQYFGPGTRLTVT.

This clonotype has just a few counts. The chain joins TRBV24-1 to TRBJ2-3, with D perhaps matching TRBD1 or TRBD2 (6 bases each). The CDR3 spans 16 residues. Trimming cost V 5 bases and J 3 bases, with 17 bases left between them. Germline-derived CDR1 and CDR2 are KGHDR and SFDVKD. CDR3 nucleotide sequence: TGTGCCACCAGTGCCCAGTCGACTAGGGGGACAGATACGCAGTATTTT. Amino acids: CATSAQSTRGTDTQYF.

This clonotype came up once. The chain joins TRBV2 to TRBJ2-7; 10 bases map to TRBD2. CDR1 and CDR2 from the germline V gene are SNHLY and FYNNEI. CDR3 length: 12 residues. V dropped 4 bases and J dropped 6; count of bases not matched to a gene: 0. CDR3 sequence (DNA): TGTGCCAGCAGTGGACTAGCGGGCGAGCAGTACTTC. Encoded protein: CASSGLAGEQYF. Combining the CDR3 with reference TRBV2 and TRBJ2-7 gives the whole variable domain EPEVTQTPSHQVTQMGQEVILRCVPISNHLYFYWYRQILGQKVEFLVSFYNNEISEKSEIFDDQFSVERPDGSNFTLKIRSTKLEDSAMYFCASSGLAGEQYFGPGTRLTVT.

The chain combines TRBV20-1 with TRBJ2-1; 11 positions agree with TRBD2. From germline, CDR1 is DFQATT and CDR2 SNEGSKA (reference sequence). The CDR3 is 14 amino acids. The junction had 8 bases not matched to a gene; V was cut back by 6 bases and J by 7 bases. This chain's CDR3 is CSAHTSGGRNEQFF. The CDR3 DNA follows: TGCAGTGCCCATACTAGCGGGGGTCGTAATGAGCAGTTCTTC.

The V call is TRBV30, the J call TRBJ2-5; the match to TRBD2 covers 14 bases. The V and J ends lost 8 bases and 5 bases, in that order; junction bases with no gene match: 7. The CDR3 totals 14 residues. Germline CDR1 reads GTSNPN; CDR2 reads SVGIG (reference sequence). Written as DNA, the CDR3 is TGTGCCGAGGGACTAGCGGGGGTAGCGGAGACCCAGTACTTC. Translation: CAEGLAGVAETQYF.

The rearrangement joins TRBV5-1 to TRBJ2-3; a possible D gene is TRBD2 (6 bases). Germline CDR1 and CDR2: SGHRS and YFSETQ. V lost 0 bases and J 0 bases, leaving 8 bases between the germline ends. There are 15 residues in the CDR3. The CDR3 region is CASSLGGVSTDTQYF. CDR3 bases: TGCGCCAGCAGCTTGGGCGGGGTTAGCACAGATACGCAGTATTTT.

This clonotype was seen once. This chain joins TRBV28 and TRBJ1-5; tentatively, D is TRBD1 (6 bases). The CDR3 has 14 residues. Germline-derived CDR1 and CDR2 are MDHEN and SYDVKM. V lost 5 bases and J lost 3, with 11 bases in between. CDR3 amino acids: CASSRQVSNQPQHF. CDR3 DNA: TGTGCCAGCAGTCGACAGGTTTCCAATCAGCCCCAGCATTTT.

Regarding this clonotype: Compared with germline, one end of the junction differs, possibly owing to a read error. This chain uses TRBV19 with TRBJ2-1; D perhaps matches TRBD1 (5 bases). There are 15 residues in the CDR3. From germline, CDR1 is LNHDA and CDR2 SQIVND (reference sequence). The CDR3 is CASGIQAQDYNEQFF. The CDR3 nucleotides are TGTGCCAGTGGTATACAGGCACAGGATTACAATGAGCAGTTCTTC.

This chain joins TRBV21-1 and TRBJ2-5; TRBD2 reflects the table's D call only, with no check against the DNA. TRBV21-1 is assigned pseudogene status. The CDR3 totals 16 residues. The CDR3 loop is CASSKGGGRGQETQYF. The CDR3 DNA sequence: TGTGCCAGCAGCAAAGGAGGAGGGAGAGGGCAAGAGACCCAGTACTTC.

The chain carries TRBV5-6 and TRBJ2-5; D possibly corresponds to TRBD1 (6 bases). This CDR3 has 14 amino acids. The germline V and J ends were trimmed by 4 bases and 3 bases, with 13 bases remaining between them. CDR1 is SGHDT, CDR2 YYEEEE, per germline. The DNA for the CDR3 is TGTGCCAGCAGCCCGCAGGGGATTGAAGAGACCCAGTACTTC. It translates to CASSPQGIEETQYF.

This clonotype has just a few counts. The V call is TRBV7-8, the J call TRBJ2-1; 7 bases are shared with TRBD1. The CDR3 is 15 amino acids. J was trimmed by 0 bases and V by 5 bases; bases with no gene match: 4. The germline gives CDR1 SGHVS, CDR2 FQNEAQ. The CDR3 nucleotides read TGTGCCAGCAGCCGACAGGGAAGCTCCTACAATGAGCAGTTCTTC. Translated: CASSRQGSSYNEQFF.